The 18 T cell receptor beta chains reported below all come from one sample, sequenced in a study of T cell repertoires in cytomegalovirus infection. These TCRs are of unknown antigen specificity. MiXCR, applied by TCRdb to the reads, yields one record per CDR3 protein. The table lists approximately 50,000 distinct CDR3 sequences, less than 20% of them singletons, with 80% in the top ten. The sequences come from CD8+ T cells from cultured PBMCs, collected from culture after CMV antigen stimulation. All receptors come from a human donor in good health (CMV status not recorded). Some clones in this sample may be carry-over from other donors' samples.

The chain combines TRBV6-1 with TRBJ1-1; D unresolved. The CDR3 totals 15 residues. The V gene's germline CDR1 is MNHNS and CDR2 SASEGT. V was shortened by 1 base and J by 2 bases, with 11 bases between the two germline ends. DNA of the CDR3: TGTGCCAGCAGTGAAGTCGGAGGGATCAACACTGAAGCTTTCTTT. Its protein is CASSEVGGINTEAFF.

There are a few counts of this clonotype. The chain couples TRBV6-6 to TRBJ2-2, with no clear D. Germline values: CDR1 MNHNY, CDR2 SVGAGI (reference sequence). The CDR3 is 14 amino acids. Trimming stripped 7 bases from V and 0 bases from J, with 9 bases between. CDR3 nucleotides: TGTGCCAGCAAACAGTTGGCGAACACCGGGGAGCTGTTTTTT. It codes for CASKQLANTGELFF.

The sample holds a few counts of this clonotype. The chain employs TRBV28 and TRBJ2-5; TRBD1 matches 8 bases. This CDR3 is built from 15 residues. V was clipped by 5 bases and J by 4 bases; unmatched bases: 9. Germline V gene sequence: CDR1 MDHEN, CDR2 SYDVKM. The CDR3 spells CASSPGQGRVETQYF. CDR3 nucleotides: TGTGCCAGCAGTCCAGGACAGGGTAGAGTAGAGACCCAGTACTTC.

This clonotype was counted a few times. The V gene is TRBV25-1, the J gene TRBJ1-6, with TRBD1 as a possible D gene (5 bases). V shed 2 bases and J shed 4 bases, with 24 bases lying between them. The CDR3 extends over 20 amino acids. The germline V gene encodes CDR1 MGHDK and CDR2 SYGVNS. CDR3 nucleotides: TGTGCCAGCAGTGAAAGTCCTAGGGGCTACGAACCCCTGTATAATTCACCCCTCCACTTT. Protein product: CASSESPRGYEPLYNSPLHF. The full variable domain, with the rest looked up from reference TRBV25-1 and TRBJ1-6, is EADIYQTPRYLVIGTGKKITLECSQTMGHDKMYWYQQDPGMELHLIHYSYGVNSTEKGDLSSESTVSRIRTEHFPLTLESARPSHTSQYLCASSESPRGYEPLYNSPLHFGNGTRLTVT.

The sample holds a few counts of this clonotype. The V gene is TRBV7-9, the J gene TRBJ2-1; 10 nucleotides agree with TRBD2. With V trimmed by 2 bases and J by 3 bases, 10 bases remained unmatched. Germline V gene lookup returns CDR1 SEHNR and CDR2 FQNEAQ (reference sequence). This CDR3 is built from 18 residues. In DNA form, the CDR3 reads TGTGCCAGCAGCTTACCAATCTCTAGCGGGGGAGACTACAATGAGCAGTTCTTC. Translating gives CASSLPISSGGDYNEQFF.

This clonotype showed up just a few times. The V gene is TRBV12-3 or TRBV12-4, the J gene TRBJ1-2, with 10 nucleotides matching TRBD1. The CDR3 extends over 16 amino acids. V shed 7 bases, J shed 3 bases, and the junction held 11 bases outside the gene matches. The CDR3 region is CASTPGGGQGDYGYTF. In nucleotides, the CDR3 is TGTGCCAGCACCCCGGGGGGAGGACAGGGGGACTATGGCTACACCTTC.

This clonotype was seen a single time. CDR3 residues: CASSPARGRETQYF. The CDR3 nucleotides are TGTGCCAGCTCCCCCGCCAGGGGGCGAGAGACCCAGTACTTC. The V call is TRBV6-6, the J call TRBJ2-5, with TRBD1 matching 8 bases. Germline CDR1 and CDR2: MNHNY and SVGAGI (reference sequence). The CDR3 totals 14 residues. Trimming at V came to 8 bases and at J to 4 bases, leaving 9 bases not matched to a gene.

V usage is TRBV7-9 and J usage is TRBJ1-6, with TRBD1 as a possible D gene (6 bases). CDR1 SEHNR and CDR2 FQNEAQ come from the germline V gene (reference sequence). The CDR3 is 17 residues long. V shed 2 bases and J shed 4 bases, with 15 bases lying between them. In nucleotides, the CDR3 is TGTGCCAGCAGCTTAAGTGGGGCTCAGGGGTATAATTCACCCCTCCACTTT. It is translated as CASSLSGAQGYNSPLHF. Supplemented by reference TRBV7-9 and TRBJ1-6, the full variable domain reads DTGVSQNPRHKITKRGQNVTFRCDPISEHNRLYWYRQTLGQGPEFLTYFQNEAQLEKSRLLSDRFSAERPKGSFSTLEIQRTEQGDSAMYLCASSLSGAQGYNSPLHFGNGTRLTVT.

This clonotype has at least ten counts. The chain joins TRBV7-2 to TRBJ2-3; 9 nucleotides line up with TRBD2. Germline lookup yields CDR1 SGHTA and CDR2 FQGNSA. V shed 1 base and J 2 bases; nucleotides not matched to a gene: 1. The length of the CDR3 is 15 residues. CDR3 bases: TGTGCCAGCAGCTTAGGGACTAGCGACACAGATACGCAGTATTTT. This gives the protein CASSLGTSDTDTQYF. Using reference TRBV7-2 and TRBJ2-3 for the parts outside the CDR3, the full variable domain is GAGVSQSPSNKVTEKGKDVELRCDPISGHTALYWYRQSLGQGLEFLIYFQGNSAPDKSGLPSDRFSAERTGGSVSTLTIQRTQQEDSAVYLCASSLGTSDTDTQYFGPGTRLTVL.

In its sample, this clonotype was seen a few times. The J gene is TRBJ1-1, the V gene TRBV29-1; TRBD1 aligns across 7 bases. V shed 7 bases and J 4 bases; nucleotides not matched to a gene: 9. Per the germline V gene, CDR1 is SQVTM and CDR2 is ANQGSEA. The CDR3 loop spans 13 amino acids. CDR3 residues: CSGKGARFTEAFF. The CDR3 DNA reads TGCAGCGGAAAGGGGGCGAGGTTCACTGAAGCTTTCTTT.

The chain couples TRBV12-3 or TRBV12-4 to TRBJ1-5; D is uncertain. Trimming removed 5 bases at V and 0 bases at J, with 8 bases between. CDR3 size: 14 residues. CDR3 DNA: TGTGCCAGCAGTCCCGATGGTAGCAATCAGCCCCAGCATTTT. It is translated as CASSPDGSNQPQHF.

This chain links TRBV5-6 with TRBJ2-3; unclear D gene. V was cut by 0 bases and J by 2 bases, with 10 bases left in between. The CDR3 consists of 15 residues. Looked up from germline, CDR1 is SGHDT and CDR2 is YYEEEE. CDR3 in DNA: TGTGCCAGCAGCTTGGCGCGTCAGACCACAGATACGCAGTATTTT. The encoded protein is CASSLARQTTDTQYF.

This clonotype was seen a few times. This chain joins TRBV6-6 and TRBJ1-3; no firm D call. With 3 bases removed from V and 3 bases from J, the gap between germline ends came to 12 bases. This CDR3 is built from 15 residues. CDR1 is MNHNY, CDR2 SVGAGI, per germline (reference sequence). CDR3 bases: TGTGCCAGCAGTTATCGACCCACGGATGGAAACACCATATATTTT. Protein product: CASSYRPTDGNTIYF.

This clonotype has at least ten counts. The gene calls are TRBV10-3 and TRBJ2-5, with TRBD1 matching 8 bases. CDR1 and CDR2 from the germline V gene are ENHRY and SYGVKD. The junction had 8 bases not matched to a gene; V was cut back by 2 bases and J by 9 bases. The CDR3 extends over 14 amino acids. DNA for the CDR3: TGTGCCATCAGTGAGGCGACAGGGGAGAGGGCCCAGTACTTC. It specifies CAISEATGERAQYF.

This chain's CDR3 is CASSLWGSTDTQYF. In nucleotides, the CDR3 is TGCGCCAGCAGCTTGTGGGGCAGCACAGATACGCAGTATTTT. The chain has TRBV5-1 and TRBJ2-3; D might be TRBD1 (5 bases). Trimming took 1 base from V and 0 from J, leaving 6 bases between them. The CDR3 runs to 14 residues. The germline gives CDR1 SGHRS, CDR2 YFSETQ.

The chain is built from TRBV7-9 and TRBJ2-7, with a possible D match to TRBD1 (6 bases). This CDR3 region has 14 residues. The germline CDR1 and CDR2 sequences are SEHNR and FQNEAQ (reference sequence). Trimming removed 2 bases from V and 6 bases from J, with 14 bases in between. The DNA for the CDR3 is TGTGCCAGCAGCTTAACAGGGTCTATCTCCGAGCAGTACTTC. This sequence encodes CASSLTGSISEQYF.

This clonotype was picked up a small number of times. J is TRBJ1-2 and V is TRBV20-1; D unclear. V lost 0 bases to trimming and J lost 4 bases, with 9 bases between them. Germline values: CDR1 DFQATT, CDR2 SNEGSKA (reference sequence). This CDR3 has 13 residues. Here the CDR3 reads CSARDMSVYGYTF. DNA for the CDR3: TGCAGTGCTAGAGATATGTCAGTCTATGGCTACACCTTC.

This chain uses TRBV25-1 with TRBJ2-7; 9 bases are a match to TRBD1. The CDR3 consists of 15 residues. Germline assignment: CDR1 MGHDK and CDR2 SYGVNS. Trimming cost V 9 bases and J 4 bases; bases outside gene matches: 13. As DNA, the CDR3 is TGTGCCAGGCCCCTCCCGGGACAGGGAAGATACGAGCAGTACTTC. This gives the protein CARPLPGQGRYEQYF.